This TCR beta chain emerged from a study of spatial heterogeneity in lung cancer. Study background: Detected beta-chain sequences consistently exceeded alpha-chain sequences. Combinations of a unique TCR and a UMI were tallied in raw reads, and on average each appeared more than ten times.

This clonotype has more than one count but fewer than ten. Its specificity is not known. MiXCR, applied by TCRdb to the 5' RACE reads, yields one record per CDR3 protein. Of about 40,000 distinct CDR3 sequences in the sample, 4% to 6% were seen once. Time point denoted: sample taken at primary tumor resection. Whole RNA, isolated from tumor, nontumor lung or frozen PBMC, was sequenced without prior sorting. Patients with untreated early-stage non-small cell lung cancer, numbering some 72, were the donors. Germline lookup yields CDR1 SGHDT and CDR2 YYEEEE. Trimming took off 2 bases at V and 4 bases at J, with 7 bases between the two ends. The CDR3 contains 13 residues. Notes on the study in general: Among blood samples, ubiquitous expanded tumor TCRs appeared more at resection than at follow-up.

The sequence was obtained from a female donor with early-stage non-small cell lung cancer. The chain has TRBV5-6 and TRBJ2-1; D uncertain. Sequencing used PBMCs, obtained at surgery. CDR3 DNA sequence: TGTGCCAGCAGCTTAGAAGAGTACAATGAGCAGTTCTTC. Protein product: CASSLEEYNEQFF.